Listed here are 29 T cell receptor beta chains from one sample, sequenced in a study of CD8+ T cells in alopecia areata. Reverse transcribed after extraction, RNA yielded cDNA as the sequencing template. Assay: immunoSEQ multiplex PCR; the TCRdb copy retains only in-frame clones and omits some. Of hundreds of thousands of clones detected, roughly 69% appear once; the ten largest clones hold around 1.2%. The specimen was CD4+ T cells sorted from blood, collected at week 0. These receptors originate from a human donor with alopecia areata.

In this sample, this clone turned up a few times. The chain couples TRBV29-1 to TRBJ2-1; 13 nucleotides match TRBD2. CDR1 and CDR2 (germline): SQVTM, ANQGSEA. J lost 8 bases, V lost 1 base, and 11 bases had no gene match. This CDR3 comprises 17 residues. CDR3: CSVEGLATSGGFYEQFF. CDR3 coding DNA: TGCAGCGTTGAAGGTCTGGCGACTAGCGGGGGGTTCTATGAGCAGTTCTTC.

The CDR3 coding sequence is TGTGCCAGCAGCCTCCGACAGAACAATGAGCAGTTCTTC. Protein: CASSLRQNNEQFF. V is TRBV11-2 and J is TRBJ2-1, with D possibly being TRBD1 (5 bases). V shed 5 bases and J shed 5 bases, with 10 bases lying between them. This CDR3 is 13 amino acids long. Per the germline V gene, CDR1 is SGHAT and CDR2 is FQNNGV.

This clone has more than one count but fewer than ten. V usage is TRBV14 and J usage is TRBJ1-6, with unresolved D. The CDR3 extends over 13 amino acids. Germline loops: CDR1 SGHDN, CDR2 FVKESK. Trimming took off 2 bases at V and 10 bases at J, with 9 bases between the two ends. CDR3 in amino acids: CASSQQMNSPLHF. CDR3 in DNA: TGTGCCAGCAGCCAACAGATGAACTCACCCCTCCACTTT.

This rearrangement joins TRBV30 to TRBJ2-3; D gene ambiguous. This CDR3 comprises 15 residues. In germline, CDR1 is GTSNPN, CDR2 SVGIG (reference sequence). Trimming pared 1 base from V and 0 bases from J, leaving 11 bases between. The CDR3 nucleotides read TGTGCCTGGAGTGACGGGCTTACTAGCACAGATACGCAGTATTTT. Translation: CAWSDGLTSTDTQYF.

The CDR3: CATQGGGGYTF. The CDR3 DNA reads TGTGCCACCCAGGGGGGAGGTGGCTACACCTTC. V usage is TRBV19 and J usage is TRBJ1-2; 7 nucleotides agree with TRBD1. The CDR3 covers 11 residues. Germline V gene data show CDR1 as LNHDA and CDR2 as SQIVND (reference sequence). J lost 7 bases, V lost 10 bases, and 6 bases had no gene match.

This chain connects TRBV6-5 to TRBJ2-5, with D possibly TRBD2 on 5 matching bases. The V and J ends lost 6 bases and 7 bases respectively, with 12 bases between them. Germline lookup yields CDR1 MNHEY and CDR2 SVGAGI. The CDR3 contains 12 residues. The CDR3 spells CASRLVDGTQYF. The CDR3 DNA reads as TGTGCCAGCAGACTAGTCGACGGGACCCAGTACTTC.

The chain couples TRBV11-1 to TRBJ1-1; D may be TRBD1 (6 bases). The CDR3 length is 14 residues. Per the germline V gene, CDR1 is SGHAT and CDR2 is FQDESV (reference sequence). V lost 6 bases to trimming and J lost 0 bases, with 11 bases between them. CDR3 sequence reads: CASRLDRMNTEAFF. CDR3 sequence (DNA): TGTGCCAGCAGACTGGACAGAATGAACACTGAAGCTTTCTTT.

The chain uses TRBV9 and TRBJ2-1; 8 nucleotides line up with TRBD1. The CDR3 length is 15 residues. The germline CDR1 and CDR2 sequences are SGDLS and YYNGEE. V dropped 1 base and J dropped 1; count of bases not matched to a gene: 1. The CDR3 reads CASSVRQGSYNEQFF. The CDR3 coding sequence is TGTGCCAGCAGCGTAAGACAGGGGTCCTACAATGAGCAGTTCTTC.

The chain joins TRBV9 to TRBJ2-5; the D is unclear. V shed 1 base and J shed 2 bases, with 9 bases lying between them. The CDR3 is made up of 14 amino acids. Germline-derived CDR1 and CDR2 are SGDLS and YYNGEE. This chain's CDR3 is CASSVQAGQETQYF. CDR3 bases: TGTGCCAGCAGCGTACAGGCAGGACAAGAGACCCAGTACTTC.

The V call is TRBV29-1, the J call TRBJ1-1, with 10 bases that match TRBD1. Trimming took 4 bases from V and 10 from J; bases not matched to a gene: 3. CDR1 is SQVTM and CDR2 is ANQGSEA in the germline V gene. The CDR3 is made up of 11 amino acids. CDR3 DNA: TGCAGCGTTGGACAGGGGGCCGCAGCTTTCTTT. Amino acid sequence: CSVGQGAAAFF. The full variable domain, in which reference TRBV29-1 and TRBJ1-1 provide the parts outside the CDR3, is SAVISQKPSRDICQRGTSLTIQCQVDSQVTMMFWYRQQPGQSLTLIATANQGSEATYESGFVIDKFPISRPNLTFSTLTVSNMSPEDSSIYLCSVGQGAAAFFGQGTRLTVV.

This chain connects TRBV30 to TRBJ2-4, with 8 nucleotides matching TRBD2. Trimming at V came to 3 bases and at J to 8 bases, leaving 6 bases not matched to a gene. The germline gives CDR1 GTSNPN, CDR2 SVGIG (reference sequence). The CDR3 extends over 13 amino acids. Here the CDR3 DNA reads TGTGCCTGGAGCGGGGGGGCGAGGGACATTCAGTACTTC. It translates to CAWSGGARDIQYF.

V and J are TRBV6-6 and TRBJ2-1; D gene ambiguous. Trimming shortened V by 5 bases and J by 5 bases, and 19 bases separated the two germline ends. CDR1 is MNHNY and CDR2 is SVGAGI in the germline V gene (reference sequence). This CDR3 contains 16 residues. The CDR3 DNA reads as TGTGCCAGCAGTAGCCCCATAGGCCTCGGACACAATGAGCAGTTCTTC. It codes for CASSSPIGLGHNEQFF.

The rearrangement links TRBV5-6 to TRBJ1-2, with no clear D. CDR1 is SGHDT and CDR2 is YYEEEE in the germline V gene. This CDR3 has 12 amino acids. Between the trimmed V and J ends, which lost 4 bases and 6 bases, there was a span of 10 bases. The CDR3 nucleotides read TGTGCCAGCAGCACCCGCAGAGATGGCTACACCTTC. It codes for CASSTRRDGYTF.

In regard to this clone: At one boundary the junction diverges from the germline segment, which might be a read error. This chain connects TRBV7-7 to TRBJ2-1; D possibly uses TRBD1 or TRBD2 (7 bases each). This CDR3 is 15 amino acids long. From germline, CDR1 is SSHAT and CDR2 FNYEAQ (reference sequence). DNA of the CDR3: TGTGCTAGCAGCGCCCGACAGGGAGGGGTAAATGAGCAGTTCTTC. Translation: CASSARQGGVNEQFF. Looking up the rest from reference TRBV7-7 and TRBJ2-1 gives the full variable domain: GAGVSQSPRYKVTKRGQDVTLRCDPISSHATLYWYQQALGQGPEFLTYFNYEAQPDKSGLPSDRFSAERPEGSISTLTIQRTEQRDSAMYRCASSARQGGVNEQFFGPGTRLTVL.

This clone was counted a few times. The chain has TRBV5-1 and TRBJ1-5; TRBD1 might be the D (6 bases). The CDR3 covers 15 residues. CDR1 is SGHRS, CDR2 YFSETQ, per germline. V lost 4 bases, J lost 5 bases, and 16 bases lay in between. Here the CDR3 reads CASSPTTGTDQPQHF. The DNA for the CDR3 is TGCGCCAGCAGCCCCACAACAGGGACGGATCAGCCCCAGCATTTT.

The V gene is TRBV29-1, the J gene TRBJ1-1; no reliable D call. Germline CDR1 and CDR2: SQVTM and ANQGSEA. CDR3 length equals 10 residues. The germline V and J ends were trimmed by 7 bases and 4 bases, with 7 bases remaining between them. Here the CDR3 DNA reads TGCAGCGCCCAGGTCACTGAAGCTTTCTTT. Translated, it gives CSAQVTEAFF.

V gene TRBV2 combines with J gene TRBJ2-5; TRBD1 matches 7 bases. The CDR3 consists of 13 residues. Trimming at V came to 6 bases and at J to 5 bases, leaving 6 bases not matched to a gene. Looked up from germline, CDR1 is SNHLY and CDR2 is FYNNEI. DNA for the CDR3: TGTGCCAGCAGCCCGACAGGGAAGGAGACCCAGTACTTC. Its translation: CASSPTGKETQYF.

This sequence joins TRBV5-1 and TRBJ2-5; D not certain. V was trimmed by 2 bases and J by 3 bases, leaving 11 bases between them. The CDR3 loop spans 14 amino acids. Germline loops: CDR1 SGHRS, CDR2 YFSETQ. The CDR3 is CASSLPSSEETQYF. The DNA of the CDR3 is TGCGCCAGCAGCTTACCCTCGAGCGAAGAGACCCAGTACTTC.

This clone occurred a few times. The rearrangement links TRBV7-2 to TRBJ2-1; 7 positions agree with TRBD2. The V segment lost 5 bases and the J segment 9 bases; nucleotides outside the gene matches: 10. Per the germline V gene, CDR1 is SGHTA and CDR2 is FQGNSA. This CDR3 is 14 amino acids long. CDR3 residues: CASSNGRGSVEQFF. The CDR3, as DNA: TGTGCCAGCAGCAACGGGCGGGGGTCTGTTGAGCAGTTCTTC.

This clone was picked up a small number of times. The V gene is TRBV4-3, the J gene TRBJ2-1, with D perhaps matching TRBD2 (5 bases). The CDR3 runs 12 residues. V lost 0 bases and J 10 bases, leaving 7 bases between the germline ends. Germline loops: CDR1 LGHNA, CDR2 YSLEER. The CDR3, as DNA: TGCGCCAGCAGCCAAGATCGGAGGGAGCAGTTCTTC. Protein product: CASSQDRREQFF.

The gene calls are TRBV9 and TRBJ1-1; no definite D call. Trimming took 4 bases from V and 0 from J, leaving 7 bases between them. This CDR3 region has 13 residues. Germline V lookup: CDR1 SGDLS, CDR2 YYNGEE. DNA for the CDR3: TGTGCCAGCAGCCCCGGTATGAACACTGAAGCTTTCTTT. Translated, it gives CASSPGMNTEAFF.

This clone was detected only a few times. CDR3 DNA sequence: TGCGCCAGCAGTCAATCCGGACAGGCCCTAAATCAGCCCCAGCATTTT. As protein: CASSQSGQALNQPQHF. The chain carries TRBV23-1 and TRBJ1-5; the match to TRBD1 covers 7 bases. TRBV23-1 is placed among ORFs of uncertain function. The CDR3 has 16 residues. The J segment lost 4 bases and the V segment lost 0 bases, leaving 6 bases of the junction unmatched.

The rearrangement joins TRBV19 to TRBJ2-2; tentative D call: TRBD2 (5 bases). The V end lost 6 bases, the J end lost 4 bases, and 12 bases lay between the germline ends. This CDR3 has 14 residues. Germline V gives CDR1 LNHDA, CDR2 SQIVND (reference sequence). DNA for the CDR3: TGTGCCAGTAGGCTAGCACAAGTCACCGGGGAGCTGTTTTTT. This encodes CASRLAQVTGELFF.

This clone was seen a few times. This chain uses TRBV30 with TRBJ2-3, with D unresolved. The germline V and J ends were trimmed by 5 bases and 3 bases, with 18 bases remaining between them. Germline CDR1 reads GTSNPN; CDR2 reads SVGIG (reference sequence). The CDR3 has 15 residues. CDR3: CAWDPDPARTDTQYF. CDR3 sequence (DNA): TGTGCCTGGGACCCCGATCCCGCTAGGACAGATACGCAGTATTTT. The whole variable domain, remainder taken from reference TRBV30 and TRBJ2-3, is SQTIHQWPATLVQPVGSPLSLECTVEGTSNPNLYWYRQAAGRGLQLLFYSVGIGQISSEVPQNLSASRPQDRQFILSSKKLLLSDSGFYLCAWDPDPARTDTQYFGPGTRLTVL.

The CDR3: CASSQARQETQYF. CDR3 nucleotide sequence: TGCGCCAGCAGCCAAGCCCGCCAAGAGACCCAGTACTTC. The chain recombines TRBV4-1 with TRBJ2-5; D gene unclear. Trimming shortened V by 1 base and J by 1 base, and 4 bases separated the two germline ends. Germline assignment: CDR1 MGHRA and CDR2 YSYEKL. This CDR3 region has 13 residues.

CDR3 bases: TGTGCCAGCAGCGTAGCCTCGGGACAGGGAAATTCACCCCTCCACTTT. Its protein is CASSVASGQGNSPLHF. V and J are TRBV9 and TRBJ1-6; 9 nucleotides align to TRBD1. V shed 0 bases, J shed 7 bases, and the junction held 5 bases outside the gene matches. This CDR3 comprises 16 residues. The V gene's germline CDR1 is SGDLS and CDR2 YYNGEE.

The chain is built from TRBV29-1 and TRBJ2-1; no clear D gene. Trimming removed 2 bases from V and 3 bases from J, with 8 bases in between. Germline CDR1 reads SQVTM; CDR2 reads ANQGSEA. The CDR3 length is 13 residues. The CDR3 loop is CSVERHVYNEQFF. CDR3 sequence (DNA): TGCAGCGTTGAACGGCACGTCTACAATGAGCAGTTCTTC.

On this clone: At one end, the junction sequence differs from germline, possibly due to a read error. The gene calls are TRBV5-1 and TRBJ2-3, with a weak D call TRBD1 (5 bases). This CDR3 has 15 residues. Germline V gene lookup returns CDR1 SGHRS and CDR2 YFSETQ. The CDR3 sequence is CASSLRARAEDTQFF. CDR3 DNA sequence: TGCGCCAGCAGCTTGCGGGCCAGGGCGGAAGATACGCAGTTTTTT.

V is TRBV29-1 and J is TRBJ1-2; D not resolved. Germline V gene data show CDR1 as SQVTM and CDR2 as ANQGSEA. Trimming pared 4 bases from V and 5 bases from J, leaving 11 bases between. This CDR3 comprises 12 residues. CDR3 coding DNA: TGCAGCGTTGGTTACAGCCAATATGGCTACACCTTC. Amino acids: CSVGYSQYGYTF.